This TCR beta chain is drawn from a study of blood T cell repertoires in COVID-19 (dated by TCRdb to the early 2020s). Turning to the overall study: Samples covering the acute and convalescent phases of COVID-19 were provided by collaborators in the United States, Italy and Spain. The prospective study material was composed of cDNA or gDNA derived from T cells, B-cell-depleted T cells, or PBMCs. The dataset comprised deeply sampled blood TCRbeta repertoires from subjects exposed to, actively infected with, or recovered from COVID-19. The repertoires were made available in a free public database intended to serve as a resource for research on the immune response to SARS-CoV-2. Samples were obtained from the ongoing ImmuneRACE study (first 160 participants) and from 1,200 or so subjects provided by 6 global collaborators. Nearly every sample came with metadata listing a de-identified subject ID, COVID-19 status, age in years and sex. Where available, HLA class I and class II types were taken from metadata supplied by the sample provider and were not determined by assay-based typing.

Results and caveats for the whole study, not just this receptor: How much clinical and demographic metadata was included differed by source and by participant, and the metadata was provided uncurated.

As regards this clone: Its antigen is currently not known. No much larger clone exists at a distance of one base, and base qualities are not known.

TCRbeta CDR3 regions were amplified from genomic DNA using the immunoSEQ Assay, a bias-controlled multiplex PCR. Regarding the original processing steps: The number of nucleated cells in each sample was estimated from the amplification of reference gene primers within the assay. To quantify the absolute abundance of each unique TCRbeta CDR3 rearrangement, sequence reads were collapsed and filtered. For each sample, productive Simpson clonality was calculated as the square root of Simpson's diversity index across productive rearrangements. In its TCRdb copy, this immuneACCESS table keeps in-frame sequences only and misses some clones. Where compared with another copy, unresolved V genes explain less than half of these, and the others have no known cause. That table supplies the V and J calls and clone size; D and trimming were determined from the DNA. Present in this sample are 230,000 or so clones, roughly 81% of which were seen just once. The ten largest clones add up to under 7% of the sample.

Enrolling through a virtual design, the prospective study's participants ranged in age from roughly 18 to 90 years and lived across 24 United States geographic areas. In the prospective study, participants were assigned to cohorts based on the clinical history participants reported in a screening survey and a study questionnaire. Exposed participants had been in contact with someone with a PCR-confirmed or clinician-diagnosed COVID-19 case within 2 weeks of study entry. Each participant in the prospective study had whole blood, serum and a nasopharyngeal or oropharyngeal swab collected by mobile phlebotomists. Participants in the prospective study had the option to provide additional blood draws and questionnaires over a roughly 2-month period. Blood samples from the prospective study were shipped frozen or at room temperature prior to DNA extraction. V and J lose 8 bases and 7 bases, and a span of 6 bases separates them. CDR1 and CDR2 are drawn from the germline V gene: SNHLY, FYNNEI. The CDR3 goes from the cysteine to the phenylalanine over 10 residues. Only the CDR3 region is kept as DNA, spanning 30 bases read in frame from base 1.

This sequence was found in a woman in her 50s who had been exposed to COVID-19. Rearrangement joined TRBV2 to TRBJ2-1; the D gene is unclear. The specimen was PBMCs or T cells enriched from blood (not recorded which). The base sequence is TGTGCCAGCCGGTGGAATGAGCAGTTCTTC. Translated, it gives CASRWNEQFF. Joined to the reference TRBV2 and TRBJ2-1 proteins, this CDR3 gives the full variable domain: EPEVTQTPSHQVTQMGQEVILRCVPISNHLYFYWYRQILGQKVEFLVSFYNNEISEKSEIFDDQFSVERPDGSNFTLKIRSTKLEDSAMYFCASRWNEQFFGPGTRLTVL.